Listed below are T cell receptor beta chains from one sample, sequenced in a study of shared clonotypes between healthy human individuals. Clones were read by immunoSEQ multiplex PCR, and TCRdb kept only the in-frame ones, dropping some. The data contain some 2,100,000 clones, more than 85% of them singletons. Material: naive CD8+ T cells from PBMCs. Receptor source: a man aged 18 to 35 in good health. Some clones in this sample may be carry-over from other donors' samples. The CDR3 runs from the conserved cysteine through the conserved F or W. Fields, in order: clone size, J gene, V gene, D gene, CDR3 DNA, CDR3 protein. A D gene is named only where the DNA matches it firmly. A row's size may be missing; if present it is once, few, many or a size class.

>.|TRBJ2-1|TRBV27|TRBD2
TGTGCCAGCAGTTCGGCAATAGCGGGCTTATACAATGAGCAGTTCTTC
CASSSAIAGLYNEQFF
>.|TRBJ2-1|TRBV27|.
TGTGCCAGCAGTGTTGATGAGGCTTTAAACAATGAGCAGTTCTTC
CASSVDEALNNEQFF
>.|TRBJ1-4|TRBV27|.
TGTGCCAGCGCACCGGACCCCTTCGGGGAAAAACTGTTTTTT
CASAPDPFGEKLFF
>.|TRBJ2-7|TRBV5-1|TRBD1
TGCGCCAGCAGCTTCGGGACAGGCTACTACGAGCAGTACTTC
CASSFGTGYYEQYF
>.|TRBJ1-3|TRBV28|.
TGTGCCAGCACCTTTAGAGCTTCTGGAAACACCATATATTTT
CASTFRASGNTIYF
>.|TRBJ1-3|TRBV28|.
TGTGCCAGCAGTGAACCAGAGGGACCTGGAAACACCATATATTTT
CASSEPEGPGNTIYF
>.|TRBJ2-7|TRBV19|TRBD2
TGTGCCAGTAGTCCGGGACTAGCGGGCGAGCAGTACTTC
CASSPGLAGEQYF
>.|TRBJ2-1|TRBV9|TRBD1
TGTGCCAGCAGCGCGGACAGGGAGGAGTTCTTC
CASSADREEFF
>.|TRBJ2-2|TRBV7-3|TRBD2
TGTGCCAGCAGCTCAGACATAAGCGGGAGTAAGAACACCGGGGAGCTGTTTTTT
CASSSDISGSKNTGELFF
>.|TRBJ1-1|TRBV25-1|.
TGTGCCAGCAGGGACCTTACTGAAGCTTTCTTT
CASRDLTEAFF
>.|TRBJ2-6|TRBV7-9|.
TGTGCCAGCAGCTTACCGGGGACACCTGGGGCCAACGTCCTGACTTTC
CASSLPGTPGANVLTF
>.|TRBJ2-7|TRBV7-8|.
TGTGCCAGCAGCTCACGACAGAGGAGCTCCTACGAGCAGTACTTC
CASSSRQRSSYEQYF
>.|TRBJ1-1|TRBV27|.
TGTGCCAGCAGTTTATCCGGGGGGTCCTCCACTGAAGCTTTCTTT
CASSLSGGSSTEAFF
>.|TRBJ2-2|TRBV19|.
TGTGCCAGTAGGATCGAGCCGAACACCGGGGAGCTGTTTTTT
CASRIEPNTGELFF
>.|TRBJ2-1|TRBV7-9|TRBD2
TGTGCCAGCAGCTCTGGGACTAGTCCCAATGAGCAGTTCTTC
CASSSGTSPNEQFF
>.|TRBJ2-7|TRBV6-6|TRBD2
TGTGCCAGCAGTTACTGGGCGGGAGGCGAACCCTACGAGCAGTACTTC
CASSYWAGGEPYEQYF
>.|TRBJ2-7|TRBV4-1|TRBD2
TGCGCCAGCAGCCGCCTAGCGGGAGGGCCCCACGAGCAGTACTTC
CASSRLAGGPHEQYF
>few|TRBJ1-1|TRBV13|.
TGTGCCAGCAGCTCGGCCAGTCCCAACACTGAAGCTTTCTTT
CASSSASPNTEAFF
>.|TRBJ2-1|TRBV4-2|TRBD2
TGTGCCAGCAGCCAAGATCCACTAGCGACGACCAATGAGCAGTTCTTC
CASSQDPLATTNEQFF
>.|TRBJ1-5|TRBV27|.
TGTGCCAGCAGTTTGAGGGATAGCAATCAGCCCCAGCATTTT
CASSLRDSNQPQHF
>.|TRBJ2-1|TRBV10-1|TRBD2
TGCGCCAGCAGTGACCCGCGGTCTAGCGGATACTCCTACAATGAGCAGTTCTTC
CASSDPRSSGYSYNEQFF
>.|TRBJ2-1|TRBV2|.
TGTGCCAGCAGTGAAGGACCAAGGGGTGAGCAGTTCTTC
CASSEGPRGEQFF
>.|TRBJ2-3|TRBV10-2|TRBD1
TGCGCCAGCTTAAGGGGGCGAAGCACAGATACGCAGTATTTT
CASLRGRSTDTQYF
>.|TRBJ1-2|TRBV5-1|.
TGCGCCAGCAGCCTGACTGGTGGGGGGATGAGGGATGGCTACACCTTC
CASSLTGGGMRDGYTF
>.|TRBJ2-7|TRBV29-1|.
TGCAGCGTTAGGGGGTCCAACTACGAGCAGTACTTC
CSVRGSNYEQYF
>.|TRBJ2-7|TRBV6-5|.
TGTGCCAGCAGCCAACGGGGGCAGGGGGCCTACGAGCAGTACTTC
CASSQRGQGAYEQYF
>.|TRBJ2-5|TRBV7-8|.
TGTGCCAGCAGCTTAGACGGCAGACCACCAGAGACCCAGTACTTC
CASSLDGRPPETQYF
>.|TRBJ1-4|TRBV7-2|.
TGTGCCAGCAGCTTAGCGCGGGAGGGGTGGGCTGAAAAACTGTTTTTT
CASSLAREGWAEKLFF
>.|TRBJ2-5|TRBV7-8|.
TGTGCCAGCAGCAAAATAAACCGACAGCAAGAGACCCAGTACTTC
CASSKINRQQETQYF
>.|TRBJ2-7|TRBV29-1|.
TGCGGTGTTAGGGCCTACGAGCAGTACTTC
CGVRAYEQYF
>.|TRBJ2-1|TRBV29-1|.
TGCAGCGTCCCGGACGGTGAGCAGTTCTTC
CSVPDGEQFF
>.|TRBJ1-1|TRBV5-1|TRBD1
TGCGCCAGCAGCTTGGGACGGGACAGGCCCACTGAAGCTTTCTTT
CASSLGRDRPTEAFF
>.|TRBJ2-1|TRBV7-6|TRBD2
TGTGCCAGCAGCCACGAAGGGACTAGCGGGCCCCCCCCATCCTACAATGAGCAGTTCTTC
CASSHEGTSGPPPSYNEQFF
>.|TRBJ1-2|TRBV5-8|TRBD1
TGTGCCAGCAGCTCCCCCGGGACAGGCTATGGCTACACCTTC
CASSSPGTGYGYTF
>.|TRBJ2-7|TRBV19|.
TGTGCCAGTAGTATATATGCAGGGCTGTACGAGCAGTACTTC
CASSIYAGLYEQYF
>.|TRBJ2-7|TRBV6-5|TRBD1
TGTGCCAGCAGTTACTCGGACAGGGGGTCCTACGAGCAGTACTTC
CASSYSDRGSYEQYF
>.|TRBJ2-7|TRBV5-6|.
TGTGCCAGCAGCTTTTCTCCGGGACCACTATACGAGCAGTACTTC
CASSFSPGPLYEQYF
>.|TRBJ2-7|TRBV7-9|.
TGTGCCAGCAGCGTAGGGCGGGATTACGAGCAGTACTTC
CASSVGRDYEQYF
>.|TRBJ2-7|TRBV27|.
TGTGCCAGCAGTCCGCTGGGGTGGGTGTTTGGCGAGCAGTACTTC
CASSPLGWVFGEQYF
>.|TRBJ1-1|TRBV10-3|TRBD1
TGTGCCATCAGTGGGACAGGGATGAACACTGAAGCTTTCTTT
CAISGTGMNTEAFF
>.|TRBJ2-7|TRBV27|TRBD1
TGTGCCAGCAGTTTGGTGGACAGGGCCCGCCACGAGCAGTACTTC
CASSLVDRARHEQYF
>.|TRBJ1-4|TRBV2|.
TGTGCCAGCAGGTGGCAGAGTAATGAAAAACTGTTTTTT
CASRWQSNEKLFF
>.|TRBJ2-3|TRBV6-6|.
TGTGCCAGCAGTTGGGCCACAGGCACAGATACGCAGTATTTT
CASSWATGTDTQYF
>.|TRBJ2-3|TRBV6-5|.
TGTGCCAGCATCTTTTCCGCGGGGCACACAGATACGCAGTATTTT
CASIFSAGHTDTQYF
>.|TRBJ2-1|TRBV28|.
TGTGCCAGCAGTTTGCGTCGGATCTCCTACAATGAGCAGTTCTTC
CASSLRRISYNEQFF
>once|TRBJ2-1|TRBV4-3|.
TGCGCCAGCAGCCAAGATCGGGTGAGCTCCTACAATGAGCAGTTCTTC
CASSQDRVSSYNEQFF
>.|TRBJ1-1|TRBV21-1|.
TGTGCCAGGGACAAACTGAACACTGAAGCTTTCTTT
CARDKLNTEAFF
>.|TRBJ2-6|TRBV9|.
TGTGCCAGCAGCGTTAACAGGGCGCGGGCCAACGTCCTGACTTTC
CASSVNRARANVLTF
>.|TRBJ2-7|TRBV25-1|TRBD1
TGTGCCAGCAGTGCAGGACAGGGGCTATCCTACGAGCAGTACTTC
CASSAGQGLSYEQYF
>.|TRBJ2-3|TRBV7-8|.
TGTGCCAGCAGCTTAGGCGGGGACACAGATACGCAGTATTTT
CASSLGGDTDTQYF